The 2 T cell receptor beta chains below come from one sample, sequenced in a study of T cell responses to AZD1222 COVID-19 vaccine. The method was immunoSEQ multiplex PCR; TCRdb's version includes in-frame clones alone and lacks a portion of them. Of some 150,000 clones in the sample, 90% to 95% were seen once. Sequences were derived from peripheral blood, sampled 28 days after the second AZD1222 dose. The source is an adult who received the AZD1222 COVID-19 vaccine.

The table lists this clone with a count of one. The V and J genes are TRBV19 and TRBJ1-4, with unresolved D. V was shortened by 3 bases and J by 7 bases, with 6 bases between the two germline ends. The V gene's germline CDR1 is LNHDA and CDR2 SQIVND (reference sequence). The CDR3 extends over 12 amino acids. The CDR3: CASSIGSEKLFF. The CDR3 DNA reads as TGTGCCAGTAGTATCGGAAGTGAAAAACTGTTTTTT.

The chain carries TRBV19 and TRBJ2-5, with a weak D call TRBD2 (6 bases). Deletions cut 3 bases from V and 7 bases from J, with 15 bases between. This CDR3 has 14 residues. The germline V gene encodes CDR1 LNHDA and CDR2 SQIVND (reference sequence). For the CDR3, the DNA is TGTGCCAGTAGTATCTTAGGCGGGCGGGGGACCCAGTACTTC. Its protein product is CASSILGGRGTQYF.